The rows below give T cell receptor beta chains drawn from one sample of a study of CD8 T cells in ankylosing spondylitis. TCRdb reanalysed the 5' RACE reads using MiXCR and keeps one entry per CDR3 protein. Of about 210,000 distinct CDR3 sequences detected, about 7% appear once; the ten largest clones hold approximately 15%. The specimen was blood, either unsorted or a sorted T cell fraction (not recorded which). These receptors came from a male donor with ankylosing spondylitis. Both conserved end residues are trimmed from each CDR3. Clone size is stated in some rows and not others, as once, few, many or a class when expanded.

many	TRBJ2-7	TRBV4-2	ASSQEGVGAEQY
many	TRBJ1-1	TRBV6-5	ASSYTPEGNTEAF
few	TRBJ1-6	TRBV27	ASSLDRGDSPLH
many	TRBJ2-5	TRBV20-1	SASRDSGETQY
.	TRBJ2-7	TRBV27	ASRFLQTGREQY
many	TRBJ2-7	TRBV7-9	ASSPSFGSYEQY
many	TRBJ1-5	TRBV29-1	SVKLGYSNQPQH
many	TRBJ2-1	TRBV4-3	ASSQGEGANNEQF
many	TRBJ2-3	TRBV6-1	ASSAYRKGDTQY
many	TRBJ2-5	TRBV28	ASSLMLAGSQETQY
.	TRBJ1-1	TRBV24-1	ATSDTNANTEAF
few	TRBJ1-5	TRBV6-5	ASSYQGSNQPQH
many	TRBJ2-5	TRBV7-8	ASSRLAGHQETQY
many	TRBJ2-3	TRBV9	ASSPSGSLDTQY
.	TRBJ1-1	TRBV4-2	ASRLRNTEAF
.	TRBJ2-7	TRBV7-9	ASVNGAYEQY
many	TRBJ2-7	TRBV4-3	ASSHGGSGYEQY
few	TRBJ1-5	TRBV7-8	ASSLGGGPSNQPQH
few	TRBJ2-3	TRBV28	ASSLAHPSTQY
.	TRBJ1-5	TRBV5-5	ASSDTGYSNQPQH
once	TRBJ2-1	TRBV19	ASSKLGTYSIQSRSEQF